A selection of T cell receptor beta chains follows, all from one sample in a study of T cell repertoires in cytomegalovirus infection. TCRdb fed the reads into MiXCR, producing one record per CDR3 protein. In the table there are hundreds of thousands of distinct CDR3 sequences, 35% of which are singletons. Sequences were obtained from PBMCs. Every receptor here comes from a human donor in good health (CMV status not recorded). Some clones in this sample may be carry-over from other donors' samples. The CDR3 runs from the conserved cysteine through the conserved F or W. The D gene is left open where the match is weak. Some rows mark clone size as missing; the rest say once, few, many or name a class of expanded clone.

TRBD2 | TRBJ2-2 | TRBV12-3/TRBV12-4 | NA | TGTGCCAGCAGTTCTATAGCGGGGGGACCGAACACCGGGGAGCTGTTTTTT | CASSSIAGGPNTGELFF
NA | TRBJ1-1 | TRBV12-3/TRBV12-4 | few | TGTGCCAGCAGTTTGCAGGTGTTCACTGAAGCTTTCTTT | CASSLQVFTEAFF
TRBD2 | TRBJ2-2 | TRBV7-2 | few | TGTGCCAGCAGACCAAGGACTAGCGGGAGTATATACACCGGGGAGCTGTTTTTT | CASRPRTSGSIYTGELFF
NA | TRBJ1-1 | TRBV5-1 | NA | TGCGCCAGCAGCTTGGATTCAGAGGCTTTCTTT | CASSLDSEAFF
TRBD1 | TRBJ1-6 | TRBV10-3 | few | TGTGCCATCAGTGAGTCGGGACAGGGTAATTCACCCCTCCACTTT | CAISESGQGNSPLHF
TRBD1 | TRBJ2-3 | TRBV4-1 | NA | TGCGCCAGCACCTACGACAGGGGCAGCACAGATACGCAGTATTTT | CASTYDRGSTDTQYF
NA | TRBJ2-2 | TRBV6-4 | NA | TGTGCCAGCAGTGGGGACATCGATAGTGATTCGAACACCGGGGAGCTGTTTTTT | CASSGDIDSDSNTGELFF
NA | TRBJ1-2 | TRBV7-9 | NA | TGTGCCAGCAGCCCCCTCGGCGGACTCGGCAACTATGGCTACACCTTC | CASSPLGGLGNYGYTF
TRBD2 | TRBJ2-3 | TRBV27 | NA | TGTGCCAGCAGTTTCGCGGGGGAGATCACAGATACGCAGTATTTT | CASSFAGEITDTQYF
NA | TRBJ1-1 | TRBV4-1 | few | TGCGCCAGCAGCCAAGTCCCCCACCCCTCGACAGGAAAGAACACTGAAGCTTTCTTT | CASSQVPHPSTGKNTEAFF
NA | TRBJ1-6 | TRBV6-6 | NA | TGTGCCAGCAGTTACTGGGACCTGATAGGCTTTTCCTCCTATAATTCACCCCTCCACTTT | CASSYWDLIGFSSYNSPLHF
TRBD2 | TRBJ2-7 | TRBV29-1 | few | TGCAGCGTGGCAACCCCGCGGGGGGCTATGTACGAGCAGTACTTC | CSVATPRGAMYEQYF
TRBD2 | TRBJ2-3 | TRBV6-6 | few | TGTGCCAGCAGTTACGGGTTAGCGGGAGGGATTGCAGATACGCAGTATTTT | CASSYGLAGGIADTQYF
TRBD1 | TRBJ2-5 | TRBV12-3/TRBV12-4 | many | TGTGCCAGCAGTCTATTGTACAGGGGAGAGACCCAGTACTTC | CASSLLYRGETQYF
NA | TRBJ2-6 | TRBV28 | NA | TGTGCCAGCAGGTACTCCTTCAGGGCTGGGGCCAACGTCCTGACTTTC | CASRYSFRAGANVLTF
NA | TRBJ1-1 | TRBV7-2 | few | TGTGCCAGCAGCTATGAGGGGACCGGGACGGTTGAACCTTTCTTT | CASSYEGTGTVEPFF
NA | TRBJ1-1 | TRBV7-9 | NA | TGTGCCAGCAGCCACGGACAGAGGAACACTGAAGCTTTCTTT | CASSHGQRNTEAFF